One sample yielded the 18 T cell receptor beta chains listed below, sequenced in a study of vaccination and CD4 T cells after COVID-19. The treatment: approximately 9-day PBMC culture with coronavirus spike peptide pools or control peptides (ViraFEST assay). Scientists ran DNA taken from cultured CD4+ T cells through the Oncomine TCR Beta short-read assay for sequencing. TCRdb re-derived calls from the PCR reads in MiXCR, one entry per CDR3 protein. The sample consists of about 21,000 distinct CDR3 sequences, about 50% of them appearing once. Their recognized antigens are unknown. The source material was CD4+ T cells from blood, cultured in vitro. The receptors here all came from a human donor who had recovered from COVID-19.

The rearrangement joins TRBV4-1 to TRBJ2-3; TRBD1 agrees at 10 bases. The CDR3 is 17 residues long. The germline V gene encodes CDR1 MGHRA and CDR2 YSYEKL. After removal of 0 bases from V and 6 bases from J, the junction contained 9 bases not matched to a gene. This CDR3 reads CASSQEGQGSIADTQYF. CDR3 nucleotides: TGCGCCAGCAGCCAAGAGGGACAGGGGAGTATCGCGGATACGCAGTATTTT.

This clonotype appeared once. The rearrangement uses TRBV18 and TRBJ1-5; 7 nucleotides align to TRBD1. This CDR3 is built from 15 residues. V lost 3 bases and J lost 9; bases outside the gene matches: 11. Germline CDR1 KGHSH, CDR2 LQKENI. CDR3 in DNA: TGTGCCAGCTCACCTGGGACAGACCTAACCCGGCCCCAGCATTTT. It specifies CASSPGTDLTRPQHF.

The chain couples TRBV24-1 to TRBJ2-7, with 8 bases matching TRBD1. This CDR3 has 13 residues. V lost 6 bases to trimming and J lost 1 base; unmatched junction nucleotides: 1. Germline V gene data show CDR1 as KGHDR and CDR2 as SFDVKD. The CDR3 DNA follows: TGTGCCACCAGTCGGACAGGGTCCTACGAGCAGTACTTC. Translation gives CATSRTGSYEQYF.

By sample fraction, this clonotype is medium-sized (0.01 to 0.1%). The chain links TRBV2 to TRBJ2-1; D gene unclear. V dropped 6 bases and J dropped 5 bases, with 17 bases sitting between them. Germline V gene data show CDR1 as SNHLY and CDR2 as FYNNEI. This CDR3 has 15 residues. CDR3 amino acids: CASRQENVGNNEQFF. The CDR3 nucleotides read TGTGCCAGCAGGCAGGAGAACGTTGGTAACAATGAGCAGTTCTTC.

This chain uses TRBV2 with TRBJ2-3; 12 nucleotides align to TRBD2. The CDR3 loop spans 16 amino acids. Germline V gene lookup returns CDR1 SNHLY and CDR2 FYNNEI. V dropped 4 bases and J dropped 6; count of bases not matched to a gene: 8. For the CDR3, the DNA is TGTGCCAGCAGTGGACTAGCGGGGGACGAGCGGGATACGCAGTATTTT. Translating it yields CASSGLAGDERDTQYF.

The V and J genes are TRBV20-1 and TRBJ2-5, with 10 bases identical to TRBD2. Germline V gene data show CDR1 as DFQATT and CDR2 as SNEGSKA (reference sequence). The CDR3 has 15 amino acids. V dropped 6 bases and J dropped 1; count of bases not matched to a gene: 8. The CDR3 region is CSAPSRTSGQETQYF. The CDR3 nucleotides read TGCAGTGCCCCTTCTCGGACTAGCGGCCAAGAGACCCAGTACTTC.

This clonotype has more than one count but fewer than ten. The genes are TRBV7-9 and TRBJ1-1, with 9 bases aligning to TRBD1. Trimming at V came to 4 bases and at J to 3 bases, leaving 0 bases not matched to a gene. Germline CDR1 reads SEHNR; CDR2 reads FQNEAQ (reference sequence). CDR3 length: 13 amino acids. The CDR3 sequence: CASSWDRDTEAFF. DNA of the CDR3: TGTGCCAGCAGCTGGGACAGGGACACTGAAGCTTTCTTT.

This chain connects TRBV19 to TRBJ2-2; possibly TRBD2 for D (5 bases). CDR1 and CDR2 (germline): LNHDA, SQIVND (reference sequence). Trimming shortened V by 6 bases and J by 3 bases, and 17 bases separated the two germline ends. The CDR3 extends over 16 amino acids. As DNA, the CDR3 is TGTGCCAGTAGCTCCCCGAAGGCGCGGGACACCGGGGAGCTGTTTTTT. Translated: CASSSPKARDTGELFF. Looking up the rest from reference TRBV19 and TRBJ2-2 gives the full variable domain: DGGITQSPKYLFRKEGQNVTLSCEQNLNHDAMYWYRQDPGQGLRLIYYSQIVNDFQKGDIAEGYSVSREKKESFPLTVTSAQKNPTAFYLCASSSPKARDTGELFFGEGSRLTVL.

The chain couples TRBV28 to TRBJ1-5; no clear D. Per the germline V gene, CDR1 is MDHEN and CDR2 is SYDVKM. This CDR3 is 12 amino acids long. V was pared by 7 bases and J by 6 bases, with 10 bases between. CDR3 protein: CASTLPGQPQHF. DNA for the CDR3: TGTGCCAGCACCCTCCCGGGTCAGCCCCAGCATTTT.

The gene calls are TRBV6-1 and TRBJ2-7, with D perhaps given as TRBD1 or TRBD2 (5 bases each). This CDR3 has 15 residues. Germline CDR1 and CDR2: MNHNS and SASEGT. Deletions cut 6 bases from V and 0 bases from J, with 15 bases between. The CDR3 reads CASSLGRLSSYEQYF. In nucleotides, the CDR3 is TGTGCCAGCAGCCTGGGACGTTTGAGCTCCTACGAGCAGTACTTC.

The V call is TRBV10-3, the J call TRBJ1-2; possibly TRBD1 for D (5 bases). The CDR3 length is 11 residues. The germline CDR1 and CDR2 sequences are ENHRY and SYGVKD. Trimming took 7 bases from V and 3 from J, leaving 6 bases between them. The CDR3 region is CAITGHYGYTF. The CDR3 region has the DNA TGTGCCATCACAGGGCACTATGGCTACACCTTC.

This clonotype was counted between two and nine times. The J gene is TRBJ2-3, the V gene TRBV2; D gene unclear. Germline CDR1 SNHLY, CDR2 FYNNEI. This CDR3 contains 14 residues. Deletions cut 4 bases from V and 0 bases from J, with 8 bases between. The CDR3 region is CASSGAASTDTQYF. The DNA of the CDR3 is TGTGCCAGCAGTGGGGCCGCTAGCACAGATACGCAGTATTTT.

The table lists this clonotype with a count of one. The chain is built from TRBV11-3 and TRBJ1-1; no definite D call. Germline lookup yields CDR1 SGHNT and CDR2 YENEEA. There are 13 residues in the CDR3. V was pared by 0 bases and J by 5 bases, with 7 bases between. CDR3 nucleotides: TGTGCCAGCAGCTTAGACGCTTCGACTGAAGCTTTCTTT. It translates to CASSLDASTEAFF.

CDR3 sequence: CASSIHQPGDPQHF. Here the CDR3 DNA reads TGTGCCAGTAGTATCCACCAGCCAGGGGACCCCCAGCATTTT. The chain has TRBV19 and TRBJ1-5; possibly TRBD1 for D (6 bases). Germline CDR1 reads LNHDA; CDR2 reads SQIVND (reference sequence). The CDR3 length is 14 residues. The V and J ends lost 3 bases and 10 bases respectively, with 16 bases between them.

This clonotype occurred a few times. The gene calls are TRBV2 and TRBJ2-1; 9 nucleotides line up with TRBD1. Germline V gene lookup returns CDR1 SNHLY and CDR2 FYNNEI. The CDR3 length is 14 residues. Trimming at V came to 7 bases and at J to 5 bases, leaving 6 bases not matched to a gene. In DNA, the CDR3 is TGTGCCAGCAATAACCGGGACAGGGACAATGAGCAGTTCTTC. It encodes CASNNRDRDNEQFF.

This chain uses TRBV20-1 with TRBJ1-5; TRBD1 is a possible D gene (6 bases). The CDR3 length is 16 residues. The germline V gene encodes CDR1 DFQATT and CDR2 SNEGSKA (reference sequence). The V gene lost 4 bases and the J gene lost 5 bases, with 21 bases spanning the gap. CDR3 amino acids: CSAKKPGTGRDQPQHF. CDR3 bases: TGCAGTGCTAAGAAGCCGGGAACAGGGCGAGATCAGCCCCAGCATTTT.

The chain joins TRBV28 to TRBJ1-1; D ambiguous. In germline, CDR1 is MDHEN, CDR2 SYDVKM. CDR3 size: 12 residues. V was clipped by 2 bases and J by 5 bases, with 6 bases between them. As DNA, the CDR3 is TGTGCCAGCAGTTTAAGGATGACTGAAGCTTTCTTT. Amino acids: CASSLRMTEAFF.

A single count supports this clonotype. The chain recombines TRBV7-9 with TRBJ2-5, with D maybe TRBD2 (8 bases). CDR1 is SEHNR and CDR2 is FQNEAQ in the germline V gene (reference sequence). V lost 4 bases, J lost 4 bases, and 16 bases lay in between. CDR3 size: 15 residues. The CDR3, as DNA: TGTGCCAGCAGCTCAGCCGGGAGGGGGCGAGAGACCCAGTACTTC. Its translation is CASSSAGRGRETQYF.